Shown below are 3 T cell receptor beta chains from a single sample sequenced in a study of identical twins. Each CDR3 protein gets one entry after TCRdb re-called the 5' RACE reads with MiXCR. The sample carries roughly 570,000 distinct CDR3 sequences, more than 9% recorded once. This same sample was also taken into another study, of yellow fever vaccine responses in identical twins.

Sequenced input: PBMCs. These receptors were taken from a woman aged 18-29 years in good health.

Here the CDR3 reads CASSPGTGRTQPQHF. The CDR3 DNA reads as TGTGCCAGCAGCCCAGGGACAGGGAGGACTCAGCCCCAGCATTTT. The chain links TRBV3-1 to TRBJ1-5; 9 positions match TRBD1. The CDR3 totals 15 residues. The germline V gene has CDR1 LGHDT and CDR2 YNNKEL (reference sequence). Trimming at V came to 4 bases and at J to 6 bases, leaving 7 bases not matched to a gene.

V gene TRBV11-2 combines with J gene TRBJ2-5; TRBD2 might be the D (5 bases). Germline CDR1 SGHAT, CDR2 FQNNGV. Between the trimmed V and J ends, which lost 1 base and 6 bases, there was a span of 9 bases. CDR3 length equals 13 residues. The DNA for the CDR3 is TGTGCCAGCAGCTTAGTCGGAGGACAGACCCAGTACTTC. As protein: CASSLVGGQTQYF.

The chain employs TRBV3-1 and TRBJ2-5; 7 bases line up with TRBD1. The germline V gene has CDR1 LGHDT and CDR2 YNNKEL (reference sequence). J was trimmed by 3 bases and V by 2 bases; bases with no gene match: 9. This CDR3 spans 16 amino acids. CDR3 sequence: CASSQTTTGAEETQYF. The CDR3 region has the DNA TGTGCCAGCAGCCAAACGACCACAGGGGCTGAAGAGACCCAGTACTTC.